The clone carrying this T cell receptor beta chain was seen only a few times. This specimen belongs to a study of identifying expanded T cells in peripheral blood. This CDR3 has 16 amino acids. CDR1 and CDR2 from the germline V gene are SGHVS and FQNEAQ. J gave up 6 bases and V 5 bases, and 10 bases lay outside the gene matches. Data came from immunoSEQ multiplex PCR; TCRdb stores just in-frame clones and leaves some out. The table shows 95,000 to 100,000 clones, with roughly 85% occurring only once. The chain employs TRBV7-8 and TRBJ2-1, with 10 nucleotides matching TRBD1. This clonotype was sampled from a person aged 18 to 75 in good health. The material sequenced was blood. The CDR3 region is CASSPRDRGVSNEQFF. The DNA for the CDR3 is TGTGCCAGCAGCCCGCGGGACAGGGGTGTGTCCAATGAGCAGTTCTTC.